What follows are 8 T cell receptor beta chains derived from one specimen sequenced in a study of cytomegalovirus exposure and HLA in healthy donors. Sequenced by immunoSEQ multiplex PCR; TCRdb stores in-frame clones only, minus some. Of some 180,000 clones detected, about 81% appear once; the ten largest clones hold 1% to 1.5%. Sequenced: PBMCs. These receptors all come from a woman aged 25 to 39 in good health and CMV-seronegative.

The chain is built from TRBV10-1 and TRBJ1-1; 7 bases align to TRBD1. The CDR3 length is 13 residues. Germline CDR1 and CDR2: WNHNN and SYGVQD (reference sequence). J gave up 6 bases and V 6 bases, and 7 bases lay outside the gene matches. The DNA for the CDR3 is TGCGCCAGCAGGGAGGACAGGCACGCTGAAGCTTTCTTT. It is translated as CASREDRHAEAFF.

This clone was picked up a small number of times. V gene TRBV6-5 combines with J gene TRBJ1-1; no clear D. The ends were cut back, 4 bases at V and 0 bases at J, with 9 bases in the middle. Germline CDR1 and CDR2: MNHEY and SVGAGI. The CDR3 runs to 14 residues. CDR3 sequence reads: CASSFRTVNTEAFF. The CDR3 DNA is TGTGCCAGCAGTTTCCGGACTGTGAACACTGAAGCTTTCTTT.

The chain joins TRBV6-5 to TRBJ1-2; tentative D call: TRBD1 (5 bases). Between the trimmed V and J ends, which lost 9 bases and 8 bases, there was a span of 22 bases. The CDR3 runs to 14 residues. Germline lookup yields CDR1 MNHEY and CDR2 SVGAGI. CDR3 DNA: TGTGCCAGTGGGGGAGGGTTGGGGCCCCGGGGCTACACCTTC. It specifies CASGGGLGPRGYTF.

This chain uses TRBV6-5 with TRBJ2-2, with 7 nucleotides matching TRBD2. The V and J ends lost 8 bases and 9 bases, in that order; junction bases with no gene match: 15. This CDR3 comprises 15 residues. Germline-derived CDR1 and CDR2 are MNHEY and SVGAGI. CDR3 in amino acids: CASRERGAGSRELFF. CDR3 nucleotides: TGTGCCAGCCGGGAGCGGGGAGCGGGGTCAAGGGAGCTGTTTTTT.

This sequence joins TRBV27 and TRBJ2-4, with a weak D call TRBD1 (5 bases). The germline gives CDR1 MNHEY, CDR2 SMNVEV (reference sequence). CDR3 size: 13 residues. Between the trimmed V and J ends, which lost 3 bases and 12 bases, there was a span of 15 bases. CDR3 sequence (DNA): TGTGCCAGCAGTTTCAGGGAACAGACATCTCAGTACTTC. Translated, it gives CASSFREQTSQYF.

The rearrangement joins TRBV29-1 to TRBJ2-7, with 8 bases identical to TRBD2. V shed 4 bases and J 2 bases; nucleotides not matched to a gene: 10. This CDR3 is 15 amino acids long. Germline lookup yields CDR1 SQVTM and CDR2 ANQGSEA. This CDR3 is CSVGKGTSGPYEQYF. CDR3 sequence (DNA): TGCAGCGTTGGTAAGGGTACTAGCGGCCCCTACGAGCAGTACTTC.

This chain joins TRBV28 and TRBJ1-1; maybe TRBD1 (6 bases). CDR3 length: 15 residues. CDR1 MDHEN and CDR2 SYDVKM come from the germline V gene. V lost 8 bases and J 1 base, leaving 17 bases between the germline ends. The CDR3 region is CASGGARAANTEAFF. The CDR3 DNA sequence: TGTGCCAGCGGGGGGGCCAGGGCGGCGAACACTGAAGCTTTCTTT.

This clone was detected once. The CDR3 loop is CASSLSPPEQYF. The CDR3 nucleotides read TGCGCCAGCAGCTTGTCCCCTCCGGAGCAGTACTTC. The V gene is TRBV5-1, the J gene TRBJ2-7; no reliable D call. The CDR3 covers 12 residues. Trimming took 1 base from V and 7 from J, leaving 9 bases between them. Germline lookup yields CDR1 SGHRS and CDR2 YFSETQ.